These 13 T cell receptor beta chains originate from one sample sequenced in a study of cytomegalovirus exposure and HLA in healthy donors. Vbeta (60) and Jbeta (13) primers were used in the PCR. The method was immunoSEQ multiplex PCR; TCRdb's version includes in-frame clones alone and lacks a portion of them. The data contain some 100,000 clones, around three quarters of them singletons. The specimen sequenced was PBMCs. All receptors come from a man over 45 in good health and CMV-seropositive.

This clone has only one observation. The chain uses TRBV29-1 and TRBJ2-3; TRBD2 matches 7 bases. The CDR3 extends over 15 amino acids. V shed 7 bases, J shed 5 bases, and the junction held 15 bases outside the gene matches. Germline loops: CDR1 SQVTM, CDR2 ANQGSEA. CDR3 DNA: TGCAGCGACCAGGGTGGAAGCGGGAATTTAGATACGCAGTATTTT. Protein: CSDQGGSGNLDTQYF.

This clone was detected a few times. The CDR3 sequence: CASNLGGSSNEQFF. The CDR3, as DNA: TGTGCCAGCAACCTCGGCGGGAGCTCAAATGAGCAGTTCTTC. The chain has TRBV7-9 and TRBJ2-1; 7 positions match TRBD2. V trimming: 7 bases; J trimming: 7 bases; junction bases outside the gene matches: 10. The CDR3 length is 14 residues. In germline, CDR1 is SEHNR, CDR2 FQNEAQ (reference sequence).

The rearrangement joins TRBV7-6 to TRBJ2-7, with TRBD2 identical over 13 bases. This CDR3 is built from 17 residues. V shed 5 bases and J 6 bases; nucleotides not matched to a gene: 13. CDR1 and CDR2 from the germline V gene are SGHVS and FNYEAQ. CDR3 sequence: CASSKTSGGASYGEQYF. CDR3 sequence (DNA): TGTGCCAGCAGCAAAACTAGCGGGGGGGCCTCTTACGGCGAGCAGTACTTC.

This clone occurred once. The chain carries TRBV2 and TRBJ2-3, with 7 bases identical to TRBD1. V shed 0 bases and J 1 base; nucleotides not matched to a gene: 4. Germline V gene sequence: CDR1 SNHLY, CDR2 FYNNEI. The CDR3 sequence is 16 residues long. The CDR3 loop reads CASSEAGQERTDTQYF. The DNA for the CDR3 is TGTGCCAGCAGTGAAGCCGGACAGGAACGCACAGATACGCAGTATTTT.

The chain has TRBV7-9 and TRBJ2-7, with 13 bases matching TRBD2. The V gene end was trimmed by 9 bases and the J gene end by 6 bases; junction bases not matched to a gene: 11. The germline CDR1 and CDR2 sequences are SEHNR and FQNEAQ (reference sequence). The CDR3 runs 15 residues. The CDR3 nucleotides are TGTGCCAGTATCCTCGGACTAGCGGGAGTGGGCGAGCAGTACTTC. Its translation is CASILGLAGVGEQYF. Using reference TRBV7-9 and TRBJ2-7 for the parts outside the CDR3, the full variable domain is DTGVSQNPRHKITKRGQNVTFRCDPISEHNRLYWYRQTLGQGPEFLTYFQNEAQLEKSRLLSDRFSAERPKGSFSTLEIQRTEQGDSAMYLCASILGLAGVGEQYFGPGTRLTVT.

The V call is TRBV28, the J call TRBJ2-5; no firm D call. Trimming pared 7 bases from V and 5 bases from J, leaving 17 bases between. The germline V gene has CDR1 MDHEN and CDR2 SYDVKM. The length of the CDR3 is 14 residues. CDR3 nucleotides: TGTGCCAGCACCCTTCTAACGGCCAGGGAGACCCAGTACTTC. As protein: CASTLLTARETQYF.

The chain employs TRBV5-4 and TRBJ1-6, with D perhaps TRBD1 (5 bases). Germline V lookup: CDR1 SGHNT, CDR2 YYREEE (reference sequence). Trimming removed 4 bases at V and 10 bases at J, with 15 bases between. This CDR3 comprises 14 residues. The CDR3 sequence: CASSPDGGKSPLHF. The CDR3 coding sequence is TGTGCCAGCAGCCCTGATGGGGGGAAATCACCCCTCCACTTT.

CDR3 protein: CASSGRETYEQYF. CDR3 bases: TGTGCCAGCAGTGGTAGAGAAACCTACGAGCAGTACTTC. The chain recombines TRBV6-1 with TRBJ2-7; D uncertain. V lost 4 bases to trimming and J lost 2 bases, with 9 bases between them. This CDR3 region has 13 residues. Germline V gene data show CDR1 as MNHNS and CDR2 as SASEGT.

The chain links TRBV28 to TRBJ1-3; D unresolved. In germline, CDR1 is MDHEN, CDR2 SYDVKM. The ends were cut back, 5 bases at V and 0 bases at J, with 11 bases in the middle. The CDR3 is made up of 15 amino acids. CDR3 sequence: CASSTPSGSGNTIYF. The CDR3 nucleotides read TGTGCCAGCAGTACCCCGTCGGGCTCTGGAAACACCATATATTTT.

The rearrangement uses TRBV4-2 and TRBJ2-5; unclear D gene. This CDR3 spans 11 amino acids. The V and J ends lost 6 bases and 2 bases respectively, with 4 bases between them. Germline V gives CDR1 LGHNA, CDR2 YNFKEQ. The DNA of the CDR3 is TGTGCCAGCAGTCTTCAAGAGACCCAGTACTTC. The encoded protein is CASSLQETQYF.

The chain links TRBV19 to TRBJ2-3; 14 bases fit TRBD2. With 6 bases clipped from V and 4 bases from J, the junction kept 3 bases outside the gene matches. This CDR3 spans 15 amino acids. Per the germline V gene, CDR1 is LNHDA and CDR2 is SQIVND (reference sequence). The CDR3 DNA is TGTGCCAGTAGCCGACTAGCGGGGGGGGCAGATACGCAGTATTTT. This codes for CASSRLAGGADTQYF.

The chain combines TRBV27 with TRBJ1-1, with D tentatively TRBD1 (5 bases). The V end was cut by 1 base, the J end by 1 base, with 13 bases between. Germline assignment: CDR1 MNHEY and CDR2 SMNVEV (reference sequence). The CDR3 loop spans 16 amino acids. CDR3 sequence (DNA): TGTGCCAGCAGTTTATGGGGGGTTTCGGGGAACACTGAAGCTTTCTTT. Encoded protein: CASSLWGVSGNTEAFF.

The chain is built from TRBV7-9 and TRBJ2-1; TRBD2 matches 14 bases. Looked up from germline, CDR1 is SEHNR and CDR2 is FQNEAQ (reference sequence). Germline trimming cut 0 bases from V and 12 bases from J; bases unmatched to any gene: 4. This CDR3 has 15 residues. Here the CDR3 reads CASSLAGLAGVGQFF. The CDR3 DNA is TGTGCCAGCAGCTTAGCGGGACTAGCGGGAGTCGGGCAGTTCTTC.